Each of the 19 T cell receptor beta chains below was sequenced from the same sample in a study of blood T cells in healthy people across ages. Then a second PCR, running roughly 6 to 12 cycles, was carried out with a sample-barcoded 5' primer and a J-beta primer mix. TCRdb analysed the 5' RACE reads with MiXCR anew, one entry per CDR3 protein. This table has about 1.8 million distinct CDR3 sequences, approximately 50% appearing once. Sequenced sample: blood. These receptor sequences come from a middle-aged woman in good health.

The gene calls are TRBV20-1 and TRBJ1-4; D is unresolved. From germline, CDR1 is DFQATT and CDR2 SNEGSKA (reference sequence). CDR3 length: 16 amino acids. Trimming took 3 bases from V and 0 from J, leaving 14 bases between them. This CDR3 reads CSARLSRISTNEKLFF. CDR3 bases: TGCAGTGCTAGGTTATCGAGGATATCAACTAATGAAAAACTGTTTTTT.

This clonotype was seen a few times. This rearrangement joins TRBV28 to TRBJ2-5, with TRBD2 matching over 8 bases. The CDR3 has 15 amino acids. Looked up from germline, CDR1 is MDHEN and CDR2 is SYDVKM. V lost 4 bases and J lost 2; bases outside the gene matches: 6. The CDR3, as DNA: TGTGCCAGCAGTTCGCCGGGGGGGATTCAAGAGACCCAGTACTTC. Translation gives CASSSPGGIQETQYF.

V usage is TRBV7-9 and J usage is TRBJ2-6; possibly TRBD2 for D (5 bases). The CDR3 contains 17 residues. V was trimmed by 5 bases and J by 0 bases, leaving 14 bases between them. CDR1 is SEHNR and CDR2 is FQNEAQ in the germline V gene (reference sequence). The CDR3 loop is CASSREPPLSGANVLTF. CDR3 bases: TGTGCCAGCAGCCGGGAACCCCCTCTCTCTGGGGCCAACGTCCTGACTTTC.

The V gene is TRBV9, the J gene TRBJ2-1; weak D call: TRBD1 (6 bases). The CDR3 totals 15 residues. Trimming removed 4 bases from V and 10 bases from J, with 21 bases in between. Germline V gene sequence: CDR1 SGDLS, CDR2 YYNGEE. The CDR3 loop is CASSLRDTPFYEQFF. The DNA of the CDR3 is TGTGCCAGCAGCCTCCGGGACACTCCTTTTTACGAGCAGTTCTTC.

The chain links TRBV7-2 to TRBJ2-3; D gene unclear. Trimming took 5 bases from V and 4 from J, leaving 7 bases between them. The germline gives CDR1 SGHTA, CDR2 FQGNSA. CDR3 length: 12 residues. CDR3 sequence: CASSAIADTQYF. The DNA for the CDR3 is TGTGCCAGCAGCGCTATCGCAGATACGCAGTATTTT. Filled out from reference TRBV7-2 and TRBJ2-3, the complete variable domain reads GAGVSQSPSNKVTEKGKDVELRCDPISGHTALYWYRQSLGQGLEFLIYFQGNSAPDKSGLPSDRFSAERTGGSVSTLTIQRTQQEDSAVYLCASSAIADTQYFGPGTRLTVL.

This clonotype has more than one count but fewer than ten. This sequence joins TRBV4-3 and TRBJ2-7, with D maybe TRBD2 (5 bases). The V and J ends lost 1 base and 2 bases respectively, with 12 bases between them. Germline CDR1 and CDR2: LGHNA and YSLEER. CDR3 length equals 15 residues. The CDR3 loop reads CASSQGSGFAYEQYF. DNA of the CDR3: TGCGCCAGCAGCCAAGGGTCGGGGTTCGCCTACGAGCAGTACTTC.

This clonotype occurred once. This chain connects TRBV24-1 to TRBJ2-7; D gene ambiguous. Germline CDR1 and CDR2: KGHDR and SFDVKD. Trimming removed 7 bases from V and 7 bases from J, with 16 bases in between. This CDR3 has 13 amino acids. CDR3: CATSGYDYNEQYF. The CDR3, as DNA: TGTGCCACCAGCGGTTACGATTACAATGAGCAGTACTTC.

The chain recombines TRBV10-3 with TRBJ2-5; no reliable D call. V lost 10 bases to trimming and J lost 1 base, with 22 bases between them. Germline V gives CDR1 ENHRY, CDR2 SYGVKD. The CDR3 sequence is 16 residues long. The CDR3 is CATMGTTPSIQETQYF. CDR3 coding DNA: TGTGCCACCATGGGCACGACCCCAAGCATCCAAGAGACCCAGTACTTC.

A few counts support this clonotype. The V call is TRBV5-1, the J call TRBJ1-2; tentatively, D is TRBD1 (6 bases). Germline V gene data show CDR1 as SGHRS and CDR2 as YFSETQ. CDR3 size: 13 residues. Trimming shortened V by 4 bases and J by 6 bases, and 13 bases separated the two germline ends. The chain's CDR3 is CASSAGDFDGYTF. For the CDR3, the DNA is TGCGCCAGCAGCGCAGGGGATTTCGATGGCTACACCTTC.

Many counts were recorded for this clonotype. V is TRBV29-1 and J is TRBJ2-5; no clear D. Trimming shortened V by 6 bases and J by 0 bases, and 2 bases separated the two germline ends. Germline loops: CDR1 SQVTM, CDR2 ANQGSEA. This CDR3 contains 10 residues. As DNA, the CDR3 is TGCAGCGTCCACCAAGAGACCCAGTACTTC. This encodes CSVHQETQYF. Full variable domain (missing parts from reference TRBV29-1 and TRBJ2-5): SAVISQKPSRDICQRGTSLTIQCQVDSQVTMMFWYRQQPGQSLTLIATANQGSEATYESGFVIDKFPISRPNLTFSTLTVSNMSPEDSSIYLCSVHQETQYFGPGTRLLVL.

The J gene is TRBJ2-3, the V gene TRBV20-1, with a tentative D call TRBD1 (6 bases). The V gene lost 1 base and the J gene lost 7 bases, with 21 bases spanning the gap. In germline, CDR1 is DFQATT, CDR2 SNEGSKA (reference sequence). The CDR3 runs 16 residues. CDR3 sequence (DNA): TGCAGTGCTAGAGGCCCCGTCGGACAGAAGCCTAATACGCAGTATTTT. Translated, it gives CSARGPVGQKPNTQYF.

The J gene is TRBJ2-5, the V gene TRBV20-1; D may match TRBD1 or TRBD2 (5 bases each). Trimming left V 3 bases short and J 0 bases short, with 8 bases between. CDR3 length equals 13 residues. Germline CDR1 DFQATT, CDR2 SNEGSKA (reference sequence). The CDR3 is CSARGRNQETQYF. CDR3 sequence (DNA): TGCAGTGCTAGGGGACGGAACCAAGAGACCCAGTACTTC.

Worth noting for this clonotype: At one end, the junction sequence differs from germline, possibly due to a read error. This chain connects TRBV4-2 to TRBJ2-7; D uncertain. The CDR3 runs to 15 residues. Germline loops: CDR1 LGHNA, CDR2 YNFKEQ. CDR3 bases: TGTGCCAGCAGCCAAATTTCTCCGGGCTCCTACGAGCAGTATTTC. Protein product: CASSQISPGSYEQYF.

This chain connects TRBV6-1 to TRBJ2-5; weak D call: TRBD2 (5 bases). This CDR3 spans 15 amino acids. CDR1 and CDR2 from the germline V gene are MNHNS and SASEGT. The V end lost 1 base, the J end lost 3 bases, and 12 bases lay between the germline ends. Written as DNA, the CDR3 is TGTGCCAGCAGTGAAGAATCGGCGGGCGAAGAGACCCAGTACTTC. This translates into CASSEESAGEETQYF.

This chain joins TRBV28 and TRBJ1-6, with 7 bases fitting TRBD1. This CDR3 region has 15 residues. Germline CDR1 and CDR2: MDHEN and SYDVKM. V lost 8 bases and J lost 0; bases outside the gene matches: 4. The CDR3 loop reads CASGGDSSYNSPLHF. CDR3 nucleotide sequence: TGTGCCAGCGGGGGGGACAGCTCCTATAATTCACCCCTCCACTTT.

This chain links TRBV6-5 with TRBJ1-2, with 9 positions matching TRBD1. The germline V gene has CDR1 MNHEY and CDR2 SVGAGI. This CDR3 comprises 14 residues. V was pared by 7 bases and J by 5 bases, with 8 bases of the junction left unmatched. The CDR3 coding sequence is TGTGCCAGCAAACGGACAGGGGTGGTTTATGGCTACACCTTC. Amino acids: CASKRTGVVYGYTF.

Worth noting for this clonotype: This may come from a read error, since a much larger clone is one base off. V and J are TRBV29-1 and TRBJ2-1; 8 nucleotides match TRBD2. Germline V lookup: CDR1 SQVTM, CDR2 ANQGSEA. The CDR3 loop spans 11 amino acids. Here the CDR3 DNA reads TGCTCCATCGGGAGGGGCTACGAGCAGTTCTTC. Residues: CSIGRGYEQFF.

Worth noting for this clonotype: Mismatch with germline at one junction end may stem from a read error. The genes are TRBV6-6 and TRBJ2-1; D not resolved. CDR3 length: 15 residues. Germline lookup yields CDR1 MNHNY and CDR2 SVGAGI (reference sequence). This chain's CDR3 is CASSYSGSSYNERFF. The CDR3 nucleotides are TGTGCCAGCAGTTACTCTGGTAGCTCCTACAATGAGCGGTTCTTC.

The chain recombines TRBV11-2 with TRBJ1-6; D remains unclear. V was cut by 0 bases and J by 8 bases, with 14 bases left in between. Germline CDR1 reads SGHAT; CDR2 reads FQNNGV. The CDR3 has 16 amino acids. CDR3 nucleotide sequence: TGTGCCAGCAGCTTAGAGGGCAGATTCATGGATTCACCCCTCCACTTT. It codes for CASSLEGRFMDSPLHF.